These 18 T cell receptor beta chains share one sample of origin, sequenced in a study of blood T cell repertoires in COVID-19. Sequencing used immunoSEQ multiplex PCR; TCRdb keeps in-frame clones, though not all of them. Of some 40,000 clones in the sample, less than 90% were seen once. The sample taken for sequencing was peripheral blood. These receptors all come from a man aged 70 or older with acute or convalescent COVID-19.

This clone was seen just once. The V gene is TRBV5-1, the J gene TRBJ1-1; D is uncertain. V dropped 1 base and J dropped 0 bases, with 25 bases sitting between them. Germline V gene sequence: CDR1 SGHRS, CDR2 YFSETQ. This CDR3 is built from 20 residues. The CDR3 protein is CASSLTPGSVSEAMNTEAFF. CDR3 sequence (DNA): TGCGCCAGCAGCTTGACACCAGGTTCAGTTTCGGAGGCCATGAACACTGAAGCTTTCTTT.

The table lists this clone with a few counts. The V gene is TRBV7-6, the J gene TRBJ2-2, with 8 bases fitting TRBD2. V lost 5 bases and J lost 1; bases outside the gene matches: 0. CDR1 and CDR2 (germline): SGHVS, FNYEAQ. The CDR3 has 14 residues. CDR3 nucleotide sequence: TGTGCCAGCAGCACTAGCGGGAACACCGGGGAGCTGTTTTTT. Amino acids: CASSTSGNTGELFF.

As DNA, the CDR3 is TGTGCCAGCAGCCTGGGACAGGGGGTGTACGAGCAGTACTTC. Amino acids: CASSLGQGVYEQYF. The J gene is TRBJ2-7, the V gene TRBV3-1 (or the pseudogene TRBV3-2), with 11 bases aligning to TRBD1. This CDR3 comprises 14 residues. Germline CDR1 is LGHDT and CDR2 is YNNKEL (reference sequence). V dropped 4 bases and J dropped 4; count of bases not matched to a gene: 3.

The J gene is TRBJ2-1, the V gene TRBV7-3; D is possibly TRBD1 (5 bases). This CDR3 comprises 15 residues. V gave up 2 bases and J gave up 0 bases, with 8 bases separating them. The germline CDR1 and CDR2 sequences are SGHTA and FQGTGA. Here the CDR3 DNA reads TGTGCCAGCAGCTTAGGGGCAGGCTCCTACAATGAGCAGTTCTTC. Protein sequence: CASSLGAGSYNEQFF.

This clone was seen a single time. The CDR3 region has the DNA TGCAGCGTTGGGGAGCGGGTCCCCTCCACAGATACGCAGTATTTT. Its protein is CSVGERVPSTDTQYF. The chain has TRBV29-1 and TRBJ2-3, with D tentatively TRBD2 (6 bases). Germline-derived CDR1 and CDR2 are SQVTM and ANQGSEA. The CDR3 consists of 15 residues. V was pared by 4 bases and J by 2 bases, with 16 bases between.

This clone appeared a single time. This chain connects TRBV5-1 to TRBJ2-1; 12 bases fit TRBD2. With V trimmed by 4 bases and J by 4 bases, 6 bases remained unmatched. This CDR3 contains 16 residues. The V gene's germline CDR1 is SGHRS and CDR2 YFSETQ. This CDR3 is CASSPGTSGYYNEQFF. In DNA form, the CDR3 reads TGCGCCAGCAGCCCCGGGACTAGCGGGTATTACAATGAGCAGTTCTTC.

This chain links TRBV3-1 (or the pseudogene TRBV3-2) with TRBJ2-2, with D perhaps matching TRBD1 (5 bases). Trimming cost V 0 bases and J 5 bases, with 16 bases left between them. This CDR3 region has 17 residues. CDR1 is LGHDT and CDR2 is YNNKEL in the germline V gene (reference sequence). The CDR3 region has the DNA TGTGCCAGCAGCCAAGATGCGTGGGGCGCAGAGACCGGGGAGCTGTTTTTT. Protein product: CASSQDAWGAETGELFF.

The chain combines TRBV28 with TRBJ1-1, with D possibly TRBD1 on 6 matching bases. The V gene's germline CDR1 is MDHEN and CDR2 SYDVKM. Between the trimmed V and J ends, which lost 3 bases and 3 bases, there was a span of 11 bases. The CDR3 extends over 14 amino acids. The CDR3 loop reads CASSLAGGYTEAFF. CDR3 in DNA: TGTGCCAGCAGTTTGGCGGGGGGCTACACTGAAGCTTTCTTT.

The J gene is TRBJ2-5, the V gene TRBV5-1, with 10 bases aligning to TRBD1. J was trimmed by 3 bases and V by 4 bases; bases with no gene match: 6. The CDR3 has 15 residues. Germline loops: CDR1 SGHRS, CDR2 YFSETQ. CDR3 DNA sequence: TGCGCCAGCAGCCTCACCGGGACAGGGGAAGAGACCCAGTACTTC. This gives the protein CASSLTGTGEETQYF.

The V gene is TRBV4-1, the J gene TRBJ2-1; perhaps TRBD2 as D (6 bases). CDR1 and CDR2 from the germline V gene are MGHRA and YSYEKL. The CDR3 sequence is 17 residues long. V was shortened by 0 bases and J by 3 bases, with 15 bases between the two germline ends. DNA of the CDR3: TGCGCCAGCAGCCAAGATTCCCTACTAGCCGACTACAATGAGCAGTTCTTC. As protein: CASSQDSLLADYNEQFF.

This sequence joins TRBV11-2 and TRBJ2-3; TRBD1 matches 8 bases. Germline CDR1 reads SGHAT; CDR2 reads FQNNGV. Losses at the gene ends were 4 bases for V and 4 bases for J; bases not matched to a gene: 7. This CDR3 has 15 residues. CDR3 in DNA: TGTGCCAGCAGCTCGACAGGGGATTCAGCAGATACGCAGTATTTT. Residues: CASSSTGDSADTQYF.

V gene TRBV2 combines with J gene TRBJ1-2; the D gene is possibly TRBD1 (5 bases). V lost 10 bases and J 5 bases, leaving 23 bases between the germline ends. The CDR3 loop spans 15 amino acids. In germline, CDR1 is SNHLY, CDR2 FYNNEI. Here the CDR3 DNA reads TGTGCCACCCACTTGGGGCCGACGCTGGTATATGGCTACACCTTC. This codes for CATHLGPTLVYGYTF.

This chain connects TRBV7-8 to TRBJ2-1; D perhaps matches TRBD2 (6 bases). Trimming removed 2 bases from V and 12 bases from J, with 20 bases in between. Germline values: CDR1 SGHVS, CDR2 FQNEAQ. CDR3 size: 15 residues. Here the CDR3 reads CASSLSGTSLEAQFF. In DNA form, the CDR3 reads TGTGCCAGCAGCTTATCAGGTACTAGCTTAGAAGCGCAGTTCTTC.

This clone was found once. CDR3 bases: TGTGCCACCAAAGCCGACTACCGTTCCAATGAGCAGTTCTTC. Translated, it gives CATKADYRSNEQFF. V is TRBV28 and J is TRBJ2-1; D possibly corresponds to TRBD2 (5 bases). CDR3 length: 14 amino acids. Germline CDR1 reads MDHEN; CDR2 reads SYDVKM. V was trimmed by 10 bases and J by 6 bases, leaving 19 bases between them.

The J gene is TRBJ2-7, the V gene TRBV19; 9 bases align to TRBD2. Trimming cost V 5 bases and J 5 bases; bases outside gene matches: 4. The germline gives CDR1 LNHDA, CDR2 SQIVND (reference sequence). This CDR3 has 13 amino acids. CDR3 protein: CASSSGLADEQYF. CDR3 bases: TGTGCCAGTAGTTCGGGACTAGCCGACGAGCAGTACTTC.

The chain joins TRBV24-1 to TRBJ2-1; 7 bases agree with TRBD1. Looked up from germline, CDR1 is KGHDR and CDR2 is SFDVKD. The CDR3 runs 15 residues. V dropped 3 bases and J dropped 4; count of bases not matched to a gene: 5. CDR3 coding DNA: TGTGCCACCAGTGATGTAAGGGGACAGTACAATGAGCAGTTCTTC. It codes for CATSDVRGQYNEQFF.

The V and J genes are TRBV5-6 and TRBJ2-1, with D maybe TRBD2 (6 bases). Germline V gives CDR1 SGHDT, CDR2 YYEEEE. Trimming took off 0 bases at V and 4 bases at J, with 8 bases between the two ends. This CDR3 contains 14 residues. CDR3 residues: CASSLVSGYNEQFF. In DNA, the CDR3 is TGTGCCAGCAGCTTGGTAAGCGGGTACAATGAGCAGTTCTTC.

This chain joins TRBV19 and TRBJ1-5, with 10 bases matching TRBD1. Unmatched junction bases numbered 6, after V lost 4 bases and J lost 6 bases. The CDR3 sequence is 15 residues long. Germline V gives CDR1 LNHDA, CDR2 SQIVND (reference sequence). In nucleotides, the CDR3 is TGTGCCAGTAGTAGCCATGACAGGGGGCCTCAGCCCCAGCATTTT. It yields the protein CASSSHDRGPQPQHF. Based on the CDR3 plus reference TRBV19 and TRBJ1-5, the full variable domain is DGGITQSPKYLFRKEGQNVTLSCEQNLNHDAMYWYRQDPGQGLRLIYYSQIVNDFQKGDIAEGYSVSREKKESFPLTVTSAQKNPTAFYLCASSSHDRGPQPQHFGDGTRLSIL.